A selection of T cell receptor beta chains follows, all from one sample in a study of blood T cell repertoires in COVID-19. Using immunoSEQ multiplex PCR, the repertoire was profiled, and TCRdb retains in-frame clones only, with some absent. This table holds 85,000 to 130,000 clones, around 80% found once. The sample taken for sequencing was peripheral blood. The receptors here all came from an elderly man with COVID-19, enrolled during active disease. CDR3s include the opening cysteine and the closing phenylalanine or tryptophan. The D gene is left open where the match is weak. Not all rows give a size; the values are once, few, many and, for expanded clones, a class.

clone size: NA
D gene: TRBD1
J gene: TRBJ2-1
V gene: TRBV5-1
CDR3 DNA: TGCGCCAGCAGCTTGGACAGGGGGTGGAATGAGCAGTTCTTC
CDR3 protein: CASSLDRGWNEQFF

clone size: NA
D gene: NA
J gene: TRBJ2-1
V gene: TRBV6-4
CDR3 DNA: TGTGCCAGCAGTGAACCTAATAGCCATGAGCAGTTCTTC
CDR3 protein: CASSEPNSHEQFF

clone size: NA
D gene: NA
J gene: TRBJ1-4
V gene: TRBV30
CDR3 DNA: TGTGCCTGGAGTACAGTAAATGAAAAACTGTTTTTT
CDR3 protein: CAWSTVNEKLFF

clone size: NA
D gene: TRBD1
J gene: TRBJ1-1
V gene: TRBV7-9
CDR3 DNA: TGTGCCAGCAGCTTGGAGGCCGGGACAGGGGGCGGTGCGGCTTTCTTT
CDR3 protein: CASSLEAGTGGGAAFF

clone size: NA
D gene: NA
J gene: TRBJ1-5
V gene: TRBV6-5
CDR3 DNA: TGTGCCAGCAGAGTCCGGGACAACTCCAATCAGCCCCAGCATTTT
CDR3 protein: CASRVRDNSNQPQHF

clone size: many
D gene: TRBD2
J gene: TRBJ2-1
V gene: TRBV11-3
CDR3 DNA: TGTGCCAGCAGCTTAGCTGGGACTACAGACAATGAGCAGTTCTTC
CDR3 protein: CASSLAGTTDNEQFF

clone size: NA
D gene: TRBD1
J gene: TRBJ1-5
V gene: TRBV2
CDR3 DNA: TGTGCCAGCAGAACCGACAGGGCCGGTCAGCCCCAGCATTTT
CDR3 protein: CASRTDRAGQPQHF

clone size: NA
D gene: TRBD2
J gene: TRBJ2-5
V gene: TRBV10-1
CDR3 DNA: TGCGCCAGCAGTGATTCGGGACTAGCGGCTACGACAAGGGAGACCCAGTACTTC
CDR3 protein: CASSDSGLAATTRETQYF

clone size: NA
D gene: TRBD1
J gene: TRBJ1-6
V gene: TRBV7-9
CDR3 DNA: TGTGCCAGCAGCTTCGGACAGGGGGTACCTCTACCCCTCCACTTT
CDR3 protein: CASSFGQGVPLPLHF

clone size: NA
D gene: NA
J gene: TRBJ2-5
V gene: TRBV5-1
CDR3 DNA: TGCGCCAGCAGCACGCAGAGGAGTAGCCGGGAGACCCAGTACTTC
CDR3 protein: CASSTQRSSRETQYF

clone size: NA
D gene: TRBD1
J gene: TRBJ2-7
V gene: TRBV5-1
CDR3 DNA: TGCGCCAGCAGCCCAGACGAGACAGGGGCCGAGCAGTACTTC
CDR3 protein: CASSPDETGAEQYF

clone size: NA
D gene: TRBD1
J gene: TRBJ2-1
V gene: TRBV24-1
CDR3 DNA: TGTGCCACCAGTGATTCCTGGGCAGGGGGCCGAAATGAGCAGTTCTTC
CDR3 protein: CATSDSWAGGRNEQFF

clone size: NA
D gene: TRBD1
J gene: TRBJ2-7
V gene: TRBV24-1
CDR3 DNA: TGTGCCACCAGTGGGTCCGGGACAGGGGATGACGAGCAGTACTTC
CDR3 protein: CATSGSGTGDDEQYF

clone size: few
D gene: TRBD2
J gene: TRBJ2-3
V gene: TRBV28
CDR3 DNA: TGTGCCAGCAGTTTCTTAGCGGGAGACACAGATACGCAGTATTTT
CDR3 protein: CASSFLAGDTDTQYF